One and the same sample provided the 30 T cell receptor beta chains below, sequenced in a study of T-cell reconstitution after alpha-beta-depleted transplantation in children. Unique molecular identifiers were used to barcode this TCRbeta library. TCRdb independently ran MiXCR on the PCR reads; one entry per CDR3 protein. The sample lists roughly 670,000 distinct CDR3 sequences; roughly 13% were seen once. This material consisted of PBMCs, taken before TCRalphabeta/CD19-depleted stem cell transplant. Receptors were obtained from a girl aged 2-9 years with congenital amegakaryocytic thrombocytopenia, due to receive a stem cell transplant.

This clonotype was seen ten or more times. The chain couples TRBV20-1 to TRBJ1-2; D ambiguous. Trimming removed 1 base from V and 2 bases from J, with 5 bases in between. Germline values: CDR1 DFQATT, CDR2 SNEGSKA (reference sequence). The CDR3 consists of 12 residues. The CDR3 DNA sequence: TGCAGTGCTAGAGGACGGAACTATGGCTACACCTTC. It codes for CSARGRNYGYTF.

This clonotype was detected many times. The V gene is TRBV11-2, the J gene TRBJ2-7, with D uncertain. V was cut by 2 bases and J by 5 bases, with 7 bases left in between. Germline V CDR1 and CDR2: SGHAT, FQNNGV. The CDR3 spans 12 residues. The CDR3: CASSLSFHEQYF. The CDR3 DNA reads TGTGCCAGCAGCTTATCGTTCCACGAGCAGTACTTC. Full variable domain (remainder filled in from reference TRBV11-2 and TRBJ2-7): EAGVAQSPRYKIIEKRQSVAFWCNPISGHATLYWYQQILGQGPKLLIQFQNNGVVDDSQLPKDRFSAERLKGVDSTLKIQPAKLEDSAVYLCASSLSFHEQYFGPGTRLTVT.

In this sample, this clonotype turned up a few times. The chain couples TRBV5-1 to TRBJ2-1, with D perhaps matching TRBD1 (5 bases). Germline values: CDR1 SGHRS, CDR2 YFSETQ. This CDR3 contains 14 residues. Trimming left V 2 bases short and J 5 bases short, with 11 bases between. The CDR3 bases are TGCGCCAGCAGCTTTACAGGTTCCCACAATGAGCAGTTCTTC. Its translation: CASSFTGSHNEQFF.

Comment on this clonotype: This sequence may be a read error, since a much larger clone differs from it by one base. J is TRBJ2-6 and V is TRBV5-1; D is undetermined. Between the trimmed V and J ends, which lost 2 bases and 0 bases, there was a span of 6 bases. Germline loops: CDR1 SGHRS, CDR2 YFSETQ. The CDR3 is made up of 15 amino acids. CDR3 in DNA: TGCGCCAGCAGCTTCGTCCTCTCTGGGGCCAACGTCCTGACTTTC. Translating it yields CASSFVLSGANVLTF.

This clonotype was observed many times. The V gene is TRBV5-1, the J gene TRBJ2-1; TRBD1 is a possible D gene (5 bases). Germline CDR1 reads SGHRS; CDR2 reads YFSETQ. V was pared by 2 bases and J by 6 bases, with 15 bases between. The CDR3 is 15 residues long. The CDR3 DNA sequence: TGCGCCAGCAGCTTAGTAGGGGTTGAGTTCAATGAGCAGTTCTTC. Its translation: CASSLVGVEFNEQFF.

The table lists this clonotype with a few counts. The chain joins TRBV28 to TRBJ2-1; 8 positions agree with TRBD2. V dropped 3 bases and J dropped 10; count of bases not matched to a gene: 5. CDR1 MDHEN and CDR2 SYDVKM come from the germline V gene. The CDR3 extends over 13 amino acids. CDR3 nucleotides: TGTGCCAGCAGTTTTCCTATAGCGGGAGAGCAGTTCTTC. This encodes CASSFPIAGEQFF. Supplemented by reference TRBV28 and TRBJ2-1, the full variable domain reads DVKVTQSSRYLVKRTGEKVFLECVQDMDHENMFWYRQDPGLGLRLIYFSYDVKMKEKGDIPEGYSVSREKKERFSLILESASTNQTSMYLCASSFPIAGEQFFGPGTRLTVL.

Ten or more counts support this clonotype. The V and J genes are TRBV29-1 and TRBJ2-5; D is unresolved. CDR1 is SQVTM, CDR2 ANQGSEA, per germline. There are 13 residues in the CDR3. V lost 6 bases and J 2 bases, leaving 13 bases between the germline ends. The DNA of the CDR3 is TGCAGCGTCCAAATAACGAGGCAAGAGACCCAGTACTTC. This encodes CSVQITRQETQYF.

Here the CDR3 reads CASSSGDRWSPLHF. The CDR3, as DNA: TGTGCCAGCAGCTCCGGGGACCGATGGTCACCCCTCCACTTT. The genes are TRBV5-6 and TRBJ1-6; the D gene is possibly TRBD1 (5 bases). Germline assignment: CDR1 SGHDT and CDR2 YYEEEE. V gave up 3 bases and J gave up 10 bases, with 14 bases separating them. The CDR3 runs to 14 residues.

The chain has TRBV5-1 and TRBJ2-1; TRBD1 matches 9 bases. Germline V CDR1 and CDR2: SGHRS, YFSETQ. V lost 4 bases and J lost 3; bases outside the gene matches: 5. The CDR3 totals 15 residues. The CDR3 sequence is CASSMGQGSYNEQFF. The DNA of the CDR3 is TGCGCCAGCAGCATGGGACAGGGAAGCTACAATGAGCAGTTCTTC.

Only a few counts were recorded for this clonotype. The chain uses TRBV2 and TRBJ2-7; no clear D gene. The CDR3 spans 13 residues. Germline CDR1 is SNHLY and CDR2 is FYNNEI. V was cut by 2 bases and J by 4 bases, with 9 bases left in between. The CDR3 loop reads CASSESAFYEQYF. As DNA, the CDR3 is TGTGCCAGCAGTGAATCAGCCTTTTACGAGCAGTACTTC.

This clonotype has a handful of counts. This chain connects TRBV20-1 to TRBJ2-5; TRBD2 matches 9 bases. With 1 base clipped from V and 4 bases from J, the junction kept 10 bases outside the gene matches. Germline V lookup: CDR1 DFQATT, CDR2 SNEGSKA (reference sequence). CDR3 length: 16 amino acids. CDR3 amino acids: CSARADPSGIGETQYF. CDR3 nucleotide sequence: TGCAGTGCTAGAGCCGACCCTAGCGGGATTGGAGAGACCCAGTACTTC.

The DNA for the CDR3 is TGTGCCAGCACCCCAGCGGGCTACCAAGAGACCCAGTACTTC. Its protein product is CASTPAGYQETQYF. This chain uses TRBV12-3 or TRBV12-4 with TRBJ2-5, with D maybe TRBD2 (6 bases). The germline V and J ends were trimmed by 7 bases and 0 bases, with 12 bases remaining between them. CDR3 length: 14 residues.

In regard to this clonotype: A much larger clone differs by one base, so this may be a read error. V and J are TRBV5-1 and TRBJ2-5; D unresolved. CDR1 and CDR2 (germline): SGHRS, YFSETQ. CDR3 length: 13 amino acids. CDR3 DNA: TGCGCCCGCAGCTTGCCGATGGGGGAGACCCAGTACTTC. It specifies CARSLPMGETQYF.

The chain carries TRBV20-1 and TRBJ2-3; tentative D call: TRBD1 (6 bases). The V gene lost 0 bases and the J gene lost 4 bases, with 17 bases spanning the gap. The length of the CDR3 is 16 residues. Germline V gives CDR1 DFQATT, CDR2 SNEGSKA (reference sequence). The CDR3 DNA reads TGCAGTGCTAGAGACGCTCGGGGAGCAGGGGCAGATACGCAGTATTTT. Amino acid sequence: CSARDARGAGADTQYF.

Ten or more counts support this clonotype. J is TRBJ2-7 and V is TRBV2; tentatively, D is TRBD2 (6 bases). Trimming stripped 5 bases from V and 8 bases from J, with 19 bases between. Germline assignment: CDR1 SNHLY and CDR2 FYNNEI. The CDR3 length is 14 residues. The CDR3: CASSITGLPGKQYF. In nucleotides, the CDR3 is TGTGCCAGCAGTATCACGGGACTCCCGGGGAAGCAGTACTTC. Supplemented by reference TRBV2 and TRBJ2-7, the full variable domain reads EPEVTQTPSHQVTQMGQEVILRCVPISNHLYFYWYRQILGQKVEFLVSFYNNEISEKSEIFDDQFSVERPDGSNFTLKIRSTKLEDSAMYFCASSITGLPGKQYFGPGTRLTVT.

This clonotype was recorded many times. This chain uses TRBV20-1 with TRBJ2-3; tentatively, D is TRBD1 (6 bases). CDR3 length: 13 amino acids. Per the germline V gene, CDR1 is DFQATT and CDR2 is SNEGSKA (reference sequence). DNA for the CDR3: TGCACTGGGGGCCCGCTGGGCACAGATACGCAGTATTTT. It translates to CTGGPLGTDTQYF.

CDR3 nucleotide sequence: TGTGCCAGCAGCTCCTGGACAGGGCCGAACACTGAAGCTTTCTTT. Translation gives CASSSWTGPNTEAFF. V is TRBV7-6 and J is TRBJ1-1; TRBD1 agrees at 8 bases. The CDR3 totals 15 residues. J gave up 1 base and V 4 bases, and 5 bases lay outside the gene matches. In germline, CDR1 is SGHVS, CDR2 FNYEAQ.

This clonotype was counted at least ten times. CDR3 nucleotide sequence: TGCAGTGCTAGAGATTTCCGGGACAATAACAATGAGCAGTTCTTC. Protein product: CSARDFRDNNNEQFF. The chain links TRBV20-1 to TRBJ2-1, with D possibly matching TRBD1 (6 bases). From germline, CDR1 is DFQATT and CDR2 SNEGSKA (reference sequence). V lost 0 bases and J 5 bases, leaving 14 bases between the germline ends. The length of the CDR3 is 15 residues.

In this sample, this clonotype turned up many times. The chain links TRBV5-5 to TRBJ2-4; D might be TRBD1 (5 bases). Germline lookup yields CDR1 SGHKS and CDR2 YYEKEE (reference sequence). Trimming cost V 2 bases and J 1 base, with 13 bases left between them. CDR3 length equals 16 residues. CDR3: CASSLAGWGAKNIQYF. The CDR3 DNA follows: TGTGCCAGCAGCTTAGCAGGGTGGGGTGCCAAAAACATTCAGTACTTC.

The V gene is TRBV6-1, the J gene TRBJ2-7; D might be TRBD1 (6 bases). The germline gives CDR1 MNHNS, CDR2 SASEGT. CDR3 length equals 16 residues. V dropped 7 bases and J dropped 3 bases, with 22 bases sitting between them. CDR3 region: CASTHRISGAIYEQYF. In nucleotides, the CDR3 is TGTGCCAGCACTCACCGGATTTCAGGGGCAATCTACGAGCAGTACTTC.

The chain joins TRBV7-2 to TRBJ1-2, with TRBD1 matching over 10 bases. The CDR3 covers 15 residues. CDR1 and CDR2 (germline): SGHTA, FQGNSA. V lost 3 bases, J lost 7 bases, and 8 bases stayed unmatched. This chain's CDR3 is CASSFDRQGAAGYTF. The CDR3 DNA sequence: TGTGCCAGCAGCTTTGATAGACAGGGGGCTGCTGGCTACACCTTC.

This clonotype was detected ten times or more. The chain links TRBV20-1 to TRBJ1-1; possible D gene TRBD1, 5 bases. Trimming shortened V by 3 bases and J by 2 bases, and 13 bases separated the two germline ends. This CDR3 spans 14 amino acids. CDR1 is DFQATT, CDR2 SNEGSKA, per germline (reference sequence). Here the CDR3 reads CSARGGSDNTEAFF. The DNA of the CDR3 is TGCAGTGCTAGGGGGGGGTCAGATAACACTGAAGCTTTCTTT.

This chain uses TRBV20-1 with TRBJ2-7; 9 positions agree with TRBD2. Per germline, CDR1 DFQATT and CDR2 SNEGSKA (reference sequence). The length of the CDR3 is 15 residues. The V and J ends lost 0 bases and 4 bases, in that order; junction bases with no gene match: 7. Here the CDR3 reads CSAREGGRVMYEQYF. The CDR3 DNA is TGCAGTGCTAGAGAAGGCGGGAGGGTTATGTACGAGCAGTACTTC.

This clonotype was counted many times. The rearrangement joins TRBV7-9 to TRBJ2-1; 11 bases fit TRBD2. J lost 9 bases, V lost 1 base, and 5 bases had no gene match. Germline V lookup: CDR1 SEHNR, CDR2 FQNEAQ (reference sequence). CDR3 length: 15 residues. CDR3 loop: CASSLVAGGPAEQFF. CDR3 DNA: TGTGCCAGCAGCTTAGTAGCGGGAGGGCCGGCTGAGCAGTTCTTC. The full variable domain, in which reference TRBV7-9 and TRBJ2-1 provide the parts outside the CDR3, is DTGVSQNPRHKITKRGQNVTFRCDPISEHNRLYWYRQTLGQGPEFLTYFQNEAQLEKSRLLSDRFSAERPKGSFSTLEIQRTEQGDSAMYLCASSLVAGGPAEQFFGPGTRLTVL.

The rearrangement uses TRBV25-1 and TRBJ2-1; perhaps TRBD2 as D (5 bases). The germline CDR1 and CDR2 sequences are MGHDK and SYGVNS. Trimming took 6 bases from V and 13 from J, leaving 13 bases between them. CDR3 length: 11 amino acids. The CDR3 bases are TGTGCCAGCAGCGGACTTCAGATTCAGTTCTTC. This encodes CASSGLQIQFF.

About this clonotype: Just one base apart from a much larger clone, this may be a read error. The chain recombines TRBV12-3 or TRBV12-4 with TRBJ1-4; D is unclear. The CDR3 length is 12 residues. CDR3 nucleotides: TGTGCCGGCAGTTTAGAATCCCAAAAACTGTTTTTT. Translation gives CAGSLESQKLFF.

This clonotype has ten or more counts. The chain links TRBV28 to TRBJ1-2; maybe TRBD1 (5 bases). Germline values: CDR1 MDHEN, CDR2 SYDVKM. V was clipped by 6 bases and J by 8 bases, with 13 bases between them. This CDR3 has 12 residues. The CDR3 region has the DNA TGTGCCAGCAGGGCAGGGATTAACGGCTACACCTTC. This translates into CASRAGINGYTF.

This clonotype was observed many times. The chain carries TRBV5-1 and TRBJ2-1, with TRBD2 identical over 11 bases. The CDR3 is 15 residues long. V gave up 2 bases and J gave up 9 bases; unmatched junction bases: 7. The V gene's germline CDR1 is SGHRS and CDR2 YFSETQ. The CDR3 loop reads CASSFGLAGGGEQFF. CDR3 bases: TGCGCCAGCAGCTTCGGACTAGCGGGTGGAGGTGAGCAGTTCTTC.

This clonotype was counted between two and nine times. The CDR3 loop reads CASSPILGTGLNNEQFF. The CDR3 bases are TGTGCCAGCTCACCAATTTTAGGGACAGGGCTTAACAATGAGCAGTTCTTC. The chain carries TRBV18 and TRBJ2-1; 9 bases map to TRBD1. Losses at the gene ends were 2 bases for V and 5 bases for J; bases not matched to a gene: 10. Germline V gene lookup returns CDR1 KGHSH and CDR2 LQKENI. The CDR3 covers 17 residues.

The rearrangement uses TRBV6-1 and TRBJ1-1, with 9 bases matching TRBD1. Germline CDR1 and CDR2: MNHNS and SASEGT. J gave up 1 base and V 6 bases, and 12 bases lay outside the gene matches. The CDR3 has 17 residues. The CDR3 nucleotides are TGTGCCAGCAGCGAACAGGGGGCTTGGCAGGGGAACACTGAAGCTTTCTTT. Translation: CASSEQGAWQGNTEAFF.